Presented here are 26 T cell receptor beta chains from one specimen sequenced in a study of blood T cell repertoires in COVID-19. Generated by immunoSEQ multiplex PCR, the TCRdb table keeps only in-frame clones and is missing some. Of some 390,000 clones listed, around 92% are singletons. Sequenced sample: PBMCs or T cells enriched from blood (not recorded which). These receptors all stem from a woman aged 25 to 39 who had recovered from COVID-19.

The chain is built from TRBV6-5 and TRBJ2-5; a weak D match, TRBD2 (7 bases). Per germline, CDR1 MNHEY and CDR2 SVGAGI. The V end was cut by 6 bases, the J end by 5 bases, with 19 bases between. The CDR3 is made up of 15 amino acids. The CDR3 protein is CASRGWGGVEETQYF. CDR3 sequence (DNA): TGTGCCAGCAGGGGGTGGGGGGGCGTAGAGGAGACCCAGTACTTC.

The CDR3 nucleotides read TGTGCCAGTAGTATCGGGACTAGCGGGGGCCTCAGGTCACACAATGAGCAGTTCTTC. It yields the protein CASSIGTSGGLRSHNEQFF. V and J are TRBV19 and TRBJ2-1; 14 bases agree with TRBD2. Germline CDR1 reads LNHDA; CDR2 reads SQIVND (reference sequence). With V trimmed by 3 bases and J by 5 bases, 12 bases remained unmatched. The length of the CDR3 is 19 residues.

The DNA for the CDR3 is TGTGCCCCAAACAGGGACAGGACCCTCTATGGCTACACCTTC. Amino acid sequence: CAPNRDRTLYGYTF. This chain links TRBV19 with TRBJ1-2; 8 nucleotides line up with TRBD1. Germline assignment: CDR1 LNHDA and CDR2 SQIVND (reference sequence). CDR3 length: 14 residues. With V trimmed by 11 bases and J by 4 bases, 12 bases remained unmatched.

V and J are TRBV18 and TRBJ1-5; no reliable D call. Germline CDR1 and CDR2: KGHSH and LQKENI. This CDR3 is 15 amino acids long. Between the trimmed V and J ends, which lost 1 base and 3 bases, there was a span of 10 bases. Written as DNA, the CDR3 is TGTGCCAGCTCACCACAGGGAGGGATCAATCAGCCCCAGCATTTT. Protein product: CASSPQGGINQPQHF.

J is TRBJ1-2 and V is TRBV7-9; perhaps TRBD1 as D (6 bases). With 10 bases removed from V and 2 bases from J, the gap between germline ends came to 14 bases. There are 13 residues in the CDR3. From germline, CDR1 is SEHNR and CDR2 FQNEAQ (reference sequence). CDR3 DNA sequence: TGTGCCACCACTGGGGGCAGCAACTATGGCTACACCTTC. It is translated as CATTGGSNYGYTF.

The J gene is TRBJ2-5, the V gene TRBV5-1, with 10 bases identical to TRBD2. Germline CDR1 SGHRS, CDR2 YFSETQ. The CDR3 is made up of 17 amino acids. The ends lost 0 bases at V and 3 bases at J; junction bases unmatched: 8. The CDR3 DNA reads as TGCGCCAGCAGCTTGGAGCTAGCGGGAGCCCTAAAAGAGACCCAGTACTTC. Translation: CASSLELAGALKETQYF.

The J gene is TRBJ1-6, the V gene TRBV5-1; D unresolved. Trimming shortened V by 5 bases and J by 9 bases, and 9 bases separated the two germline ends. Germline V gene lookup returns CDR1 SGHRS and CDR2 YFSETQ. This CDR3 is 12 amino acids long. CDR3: CASSKPSSPLHF. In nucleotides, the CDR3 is TGCGCCAGCAGTAAACCGAGTTCACCCCTCCACTTT.

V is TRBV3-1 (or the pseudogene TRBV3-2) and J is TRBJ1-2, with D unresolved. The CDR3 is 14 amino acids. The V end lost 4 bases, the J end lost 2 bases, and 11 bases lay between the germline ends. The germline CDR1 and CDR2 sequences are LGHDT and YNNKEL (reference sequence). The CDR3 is CASSLQARNYGYTF. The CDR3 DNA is TGTGCCAGCAGCCTCCAAGCCAGGAACTATGGCTACACCTTC.

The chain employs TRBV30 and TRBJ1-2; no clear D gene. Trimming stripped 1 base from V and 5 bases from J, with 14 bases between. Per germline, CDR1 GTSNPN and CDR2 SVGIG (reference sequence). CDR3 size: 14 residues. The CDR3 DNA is TGTGCCTGGAGTGATTTAGTGATCCCGTATGGCTACACCTTC. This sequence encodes CAWSDLVIPYGYTF.

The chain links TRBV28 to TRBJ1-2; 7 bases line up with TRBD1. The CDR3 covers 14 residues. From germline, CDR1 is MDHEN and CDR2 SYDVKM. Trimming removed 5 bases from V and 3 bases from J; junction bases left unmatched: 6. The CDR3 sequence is CASSKQGPYYGYTF. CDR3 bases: TGTGCCAGCAGTAAACAGGGGCCCTACTATGGCTACACCTTC.

The CDR3 DNA is TGTGCCAGCAGCATACTAAGCTCCTACAATGAGCAGTTCTTC. Translation: CASSILSSYNEQFF. V is TRBV9 and J is TRBJ2-1; the D is unclear. The CDR3 is made up of 14 amino acids. Looked up from germline, CDR1 is SGDLS and CDR2 is YYNGEE. The V and J ends lost 4 bases and 0 bases respectively, with 8 bases between them.

CDR3 residues: CASSFRYTGELFF. The CDR3 DNA reads as TGTGCCAGCAGCTTCCGTTACACCGGGGAGCTGTTTTTT. This rearrangement joins TRBV5-4 to TRBJ2-2; no firm D call. Germline V gene sequence: CDR1 SGHNT, CDR2 YYREEE (reference sequence). CDR3 length equals 13 residues. V was pared by 2 bases and J by 3 bases, with 5 bases between.

The CDR3, as DNA: TGTGCCAGCAGCGTAGGCGGGGGGGCCGGGGAGACCCAGTACTTC. Amino acids: CASSVGGGAGETQYF. The chain combines TRBV9 with TRBJ2-5, with TRBD2 matching over 9 bases. This CDR3 comprises 15 residues. The V and J ends lost 0 bases and 5 bases, in that order; junction bases with no gene match: 5. Per germline, CDR1 SGDLS and CDR2 YYNGEE.

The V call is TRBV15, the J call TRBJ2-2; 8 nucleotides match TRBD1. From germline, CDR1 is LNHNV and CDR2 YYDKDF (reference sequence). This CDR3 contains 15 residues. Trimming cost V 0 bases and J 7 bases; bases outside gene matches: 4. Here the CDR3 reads CATSRDWTGSGELFF. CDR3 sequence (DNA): TGTGCCACCAGCAGAGACTGGACAGGGAGCGGGGAGCTGTTTTTT.

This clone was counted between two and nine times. This CDR3 reads CASSTGQMRDTQYF. The CDR3 DNA is TGTGCCAGCAGCACTGGACAGATGAGAGATACGCAGTATTTT. The chain recombines TRBV7-3 with TRBJ2-3, with a possible D match to TRBD1 (6 bases). V was clipped by 5 bases and J by 5 bases, with 14 bases between them. CDR3 length: 14 amino acids. Germline V gene sequence: CDR1 SGHTA, CDR2 FQGTGA.

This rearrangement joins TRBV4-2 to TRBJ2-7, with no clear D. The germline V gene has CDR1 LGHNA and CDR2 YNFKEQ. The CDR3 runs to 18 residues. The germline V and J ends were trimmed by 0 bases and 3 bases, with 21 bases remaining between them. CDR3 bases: TGTGCCAGCAGCCAAGAGTCATTAGCTGACTCCTTTTTCTACGAGCAGTACTTC. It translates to CASSQESLADSFFYEQYF.

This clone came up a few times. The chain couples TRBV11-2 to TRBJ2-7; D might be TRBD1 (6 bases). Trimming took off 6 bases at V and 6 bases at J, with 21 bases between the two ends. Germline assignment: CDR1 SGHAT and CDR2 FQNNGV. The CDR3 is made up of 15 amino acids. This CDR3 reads CASREIQGVTSEQYF. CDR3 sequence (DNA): TGTGCCAGCAGGGAAATACAGGGAGTAACCTCCGAGCAGTACTTC. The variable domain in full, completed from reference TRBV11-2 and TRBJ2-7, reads EAGVAQSPRYKIIEKRQSVAFWCNPISGHATLYWYQQILGQGPKLLIQFQNNGVVDDSQLPKDRFSAERLKGVDSTLKIQPAKLEDSAVYLCASREIQGVTSEQYFGPGTRLTVT.

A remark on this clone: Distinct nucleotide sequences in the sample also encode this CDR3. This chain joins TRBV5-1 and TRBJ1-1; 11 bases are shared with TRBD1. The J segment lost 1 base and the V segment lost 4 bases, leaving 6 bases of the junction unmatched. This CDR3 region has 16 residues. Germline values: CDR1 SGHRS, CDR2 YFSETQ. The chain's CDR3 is CASSLGTGGRNTEAFF. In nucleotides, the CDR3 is TGCGCCAGCAGCCTGGGGACAGGGGGGCGGAACACTGAAGCTTTCTTT.

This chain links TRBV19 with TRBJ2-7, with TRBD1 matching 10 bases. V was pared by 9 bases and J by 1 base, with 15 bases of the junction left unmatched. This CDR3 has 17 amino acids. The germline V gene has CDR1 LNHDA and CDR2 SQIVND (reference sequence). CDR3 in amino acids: CASDPGQGRVGSYEQYF. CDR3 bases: TGTGCCAGCGACCCGGGACAGGGGAGGGTAGGATCCTACGAGCAGTACTTC.

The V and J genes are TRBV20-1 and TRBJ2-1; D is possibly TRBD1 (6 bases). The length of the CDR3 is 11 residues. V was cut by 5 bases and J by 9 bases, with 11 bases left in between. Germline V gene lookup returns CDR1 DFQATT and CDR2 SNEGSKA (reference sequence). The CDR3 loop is CSAHQGTEQFF. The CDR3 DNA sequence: TGCAGTGCTCACCAGGGGACTGAGCAGTTCTTC.

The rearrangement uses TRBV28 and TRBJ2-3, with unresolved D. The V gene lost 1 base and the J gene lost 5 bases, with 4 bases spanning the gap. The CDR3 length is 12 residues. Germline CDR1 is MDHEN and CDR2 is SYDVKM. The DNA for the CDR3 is TGTGCCAGCAGTTTATCTCGAGATACGCAGTATTTT. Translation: CASSLSRDTQYF.

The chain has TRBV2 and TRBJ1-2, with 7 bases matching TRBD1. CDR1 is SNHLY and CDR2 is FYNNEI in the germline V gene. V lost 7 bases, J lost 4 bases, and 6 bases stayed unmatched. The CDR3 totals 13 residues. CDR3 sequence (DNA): TGTGCCAGCAAACTGGGACAGATCTATGGCTACACCTTC. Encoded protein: CASKLGQIYGYTF.

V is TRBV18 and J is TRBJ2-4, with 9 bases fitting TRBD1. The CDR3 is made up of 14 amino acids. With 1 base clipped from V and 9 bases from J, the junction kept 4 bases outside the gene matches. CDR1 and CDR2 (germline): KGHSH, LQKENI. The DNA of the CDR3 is TGTGCCAGCTCACCACGGGACAGGGACGGCATTCAGTACTTC. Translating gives CASSPRDRDGIQYF. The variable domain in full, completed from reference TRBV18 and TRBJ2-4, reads NAGVMQNPRHLVRRRGQEARLRCSPMKGHSHVYWYRQLPEEGLKFMVYLQKENIIDESGMPKERFSAEFPKEGPSILRIQQVVRGDSAAYFCASSPRDRDGIQYFGAGTRLSVL.

The CDR3 loop is CASSFRGGAPLHF. In DNA, the CDR3 is TGTGCCAGCAGTTTCAGGGGTGGTGCACCCCTCCACTTT. This chain links TRBV28 with TRBJ1-6, with D tentatively TRBD1 (6 bases). This CDR3 has 13 residues. V was pared by 3 bases and J by 11 bases, with 11 bases between. From germline, CDR1 is MDHEN and CDR2 SYDVKM.

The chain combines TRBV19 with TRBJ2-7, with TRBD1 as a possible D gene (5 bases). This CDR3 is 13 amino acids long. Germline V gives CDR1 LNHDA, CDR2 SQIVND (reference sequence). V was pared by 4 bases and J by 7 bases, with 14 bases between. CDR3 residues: CASSKGWGTEQYF. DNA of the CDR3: TGTGCCAGTAGTAAGGGATGGGGCACAGAGCAGTACTTC.

The CDR3 DNA is TGTGCCAGCAGCTTGTATTCGGGACAGCTTAATGAAAAACTGTTTTTT. This translates into CASSLYSGQLNEKLFF. The chain joins TRBV5-6 to TRBJ1-4, with TRBD1 identical over 7 bases. This CDR3 region has 16 residues. The germline V gene encodes CDR1 SGHDT and CDR2 YYEEEE. The trim removed 1 base at V and 4 bases at J, leaving 7 bases unmatched.